Below, 11 T cell receptor beta chains from the same sample are listed, as sequenced in a study of blood T cells in healthy people across ages (dated by TCRdb to between 2014 and 2017). Libraries came from 5' RACE. TCRdb records Illumina HiSeq 2500 as the sequencer. The second PCR ran for roughly 7 to 11 cycles and used a J-beta primer mix along with a sample-barcoded 5' primer. The public reads were quality trimmed at Q25 with fastp and then assembled into clones with MiXCR by TCRdb, keeping productive beta chains. For every CDR3 protein sequence, its rows merge into one entry that carries the most common genes and DNA. Recorded for this sample are fewer than 750,000 distinct CDR3 sequences; less than 60% of them occurred a single time. The ten largest clonotypes hold around 23% of the sample. The sequenced material came from blood. These receptors were taken from a man at least 80 years old in good health.

The sample holds a few counts of this clonotype. This sequence joins TRBV18 and TRBJ2-3; no firm D call. Looked up from germline, CDR1 is KGHSH and CDR2 is LQKENI. The V end lost 6 bases, the J end lost 6 bases, and 7 bases lay between the germline ends. The CDR3 is 11 residues long. As DNA, the CDR3 is TGTGCCAGCTCGCCATGGGATACGCAGTATTTT. Protein product: CASSPWDTQYF.

This rearrangement joins TRBV20-1 to TRBJ2-3; TRBD1 agrees at 10 bases. The germline gives CDR1 DFQATT, CDR2 SNEGSKA (reference sequence). Trimming took 2 bases from V and 3 from J; bases not matched to a gene: 5. This CDR3 spans 15 amino acids. The CDR3 sequence: CSARRTGGRTDTQYF. Written as DNA, the CDR3 is TGCAGTGCTAGACGGACAGGGGGGAGAACAGATACGCAGTATTTT.

In its sample, this clonotype was seen many times. J is TRBJ2-7 and V is TRBV7-9; 8 bases agree with TRBD1. The CDR3 is 13 amino acids. V lost 5 bases, J lost 7 bases, and 7 bases stayed unmatched. Germline CDR1 SEHNR, CDR2 FQNEAQ (reference sequence). The CDR3 nucleotides read TGTGCCAGCAGCGGGACAGGCGCCCCGGAGCAGTACTTC. Its protein is CASSGTGAPEQYF. The full variable domain, with the rest looked up from reference TRBV7-9 and TRBJ2-7, is DTGVSQNPRHKITKRGQNVTFRCDPISEHNRLYWYRQTLGQGPEFLTYFQNEAQLEKSRLLSDRFSAERPKGSFSTLEIQRTEQGDSAMYLCASSGTGAPEQYFGPGTRLTVT.

The chain combines TRBV10-3 with TRBJ2-7, with D possibly matching TRBD1 (5 bases). V was trimmed by 3 bases and J by 1 base, leaving 7 bases between them. The CDR3 runs 13 residues. Per the germline V gene, CDR1 is ENHRY and CDR2 is SYGVKD. CDR3 in DNA: TGTGCCATCAGTGAAGGGGAATCCTACGAGCAGTACTTC. Its translation is CAISEGESYEQYF.

The rearrangement joins TRBV6-5 to TRBJ1-4, with TRBD1 matching 7 bases. CDR1 and CDR2 (germline): MNHEY, SVGAGI. The V and J ends lost 6 bases and 2 bases, in that order; junction bases with no gene match: 9. The CDR3 spans 16 residues. CDR3 residues: CASSHRNRGTNEKLFF. Written as DNA, the CDR3 is TGTGCCAGCAGCCACAGGAACAGGGGTACTAATGAAAAACTGTTTTTT.

This chain uses TRBV5-1 with TRBJ2-7; D possibly corresponds to TRBD1 (5 bases). The germline V and J ends were trimmed by 4 bases and 4 bases, with 9 bases remaining between them. From germline, CDR1 is SGHRS and CDR2 YFSETQ. There are 12 residues in the CDR3. The CDR3 loop reads CASSARQYEQYF. The CDR3 DNA reads as TGCGCCAGCAGCGCAAGACAGTACGAGCAGTACTTC.

This chain links TRBV7-2 with TRBJ1-6, with D uncertain. Germline lookup yields CDR1 SGHTA and CDR2 FQGNSA. The CDR3 covers 16 residues. V dropped 4 bases and J dropped 0 bases, with 10 bases sitting between them. DNA of the CDR3: TGTGCCAGCAGCTGGCCCGGCAGCTCCTATAATTCACCCCTCCACTTT. It codes for CASSWPGSSYNSPLHF.

The chain uses TRBV24-1 and TRBJ2-5; D gene uncertain. V lost 0 bases to trimming and J lost 4 bases, with 5 bases between them. The CDR3 has 13 amino acids. The germline V gene encodes CDR1 KGHDR and CDR2 SFDVKD. The CDR3 is CATSDLKSETQYF. The DNA of the CDR3 is TGTGCCACCAGTGATTTGAAGTCAGAGACCCAGTACTTC.

This clonotype has ten or more counts. V is TRBV20-1 and J is TRBJ2-3; D not resolved. Germline V gene data show CDR1 as DFQATT and CDR2 as SNEGSKA (reference sequence). This CDR3 has 15 amino acids. The V gene lost 4 bases and the J gene lost 9 bases, with 23 bases spanning the gap. The CDR3 DNA sequence: TGCAGTGCTATCCCCAACAGTTCCCCTCTCGACACGCAGTATTTT. Its translation: CSAIPNSSPLDTQYF.

With respect to this clonotype: An end of the junction does not agree with germline; a read error may underlie this. This chain uses TRBV27 with TRBJ2-1; 7 bases align to TRBD2. The J call is in doubt because the DNA end fits TRBJ2-7 better. Germline V CDR1 and CDR2: MNHEY, SMNVEV (reference sequence). There are 13 residues in the CDR3. The CDR3, as DNA: TGTGCCGGCAGTCCAACCAAGCGGGGAGAGCAGTACTTC. This sequence encodes CAGSPTKRGEQYF.

J is TRBJ1-1 and V is TRBV5-1; a weak D match, TRBD1 (5 bases). Trimming removed 5 bases from V and 1 base from J, with 9 bases in between. CDR3 length: 13 amino acids. CDR1 is SGHRS, CDR2 YFSETQ, per germline. The CDR3 loop reads CASRTGGNTEAFF. The CDR3 DNA sequence: TGCGCCAGCAGAACAGGAGGGAACACTGAAGCTTTCTTT.